These T cell receptor beta chains were read from a single sample in a study of blood T cell repertoires in COVID-19. This table comes from immunoSEQ multiplex PCR, and its TCRdb copy is limited to in-frame clones, with some not included. The profile covers about half a million clones, with 89% appearing a single time and 0.8% to 0.9% taken by the ten largest. Sequenced material: peripheral blood. The receptors were gathered from a man between 18 and 35 years old with COVID-19, enrolled during active disease. Each CDR3 is given with its conserved first and last residue. D genes are given only for firm matches. A row's size may be missing; if present it is once, few, many or a size class.

j_call d_call clone_size v_call cdr3_nt cdr3_aa
TRBJ2-2 TRBD2 - TRBV15 TGTGCCACCAGCAGAGGTCAGAGCGGGAGCGGGGAGCTGTTTTTT CATSRGQSGSGELFF
TRBJ2-2 - - TRBV10-3 TGTGCCATCAGTGGGGCAGGGGCGGGCACCGGGGAGCTGTTTTTT CAISGAGAGTGELFF
TRBJ1-5 TRBD1 - TRBV7-8 TGTGCCAGCAGCTCTAAAGGGACAGCCTTAAGTCAGCCCCAGCATTTT CASSSKGTALSQPQHF
TRBJ2-3 - - TRBV19 TGTGCCAGTAGTCCACCCTTTAAGAGGGCAGATACGCAGTATTTT CASSPPFKRADTQYF
TRBJ1-5 - once TRBV2 TGTGCCAGCAGTGAAACTTTAAATCAGCCCCAGCATTTT CASSETLNQPQHF
TRBJ2-1 TRBD2 - TRBV19 TGTGCCAGTAGTATGAGCGGGAGGGCCCGGGAGCAGTTCTTC CASSMSGRAREQFF
TRBJ2-1 - - TRBV19 TGTGCCAGTAGTGAAGAGACAGTCTACAATGAGCAGTTCTTC CASSEETVYNEQFF
TRBJ2-4 TRBD1 - TRBV18 TGTGCCAGCTCACCACCGGACAGGGTAGCCAAAAACATTCAGTACTTC CASSPPDRVAKNIQYF
TRBJ2-1 TRBD1 - TRBV19 TGTGCCAGTAGTATGACAGGGTCTAACAATGAGCAGTTCTTC CASSMTGSNNEQFF
TRBJ1-5 TRBD1 - TRBV2 TGTGCCAGCAGTCAACAACAGGGGTCCAATCAGCCCCAGCATTTT CASSQQQGSNQPQHF
TRBJ1-4 - - TRBV19 TGTGCCAGTAGTACCTACTACGCAACTAATGAAAAACTGTTTTTT CASSTYYATNEKLFF
TRBJ1-2 TRBD1 - TRBV28 TGTGCCAGCATCCCCTGGGGGACAGGGGATGATGGCTACACCTTC CASIPWGTGDDGYTF
TRBJ2-2 - - TRBV19 TGTGCCAGTCGCCTGATGGGAGGCGGGGAGCTGTTTTTT CASRLMGGGELFF
TRBJ2-2 - once TRBV11-3 TGTGCCAGCAGCCTCAGGGGCGCCGGGGAGCTGTTTTTT CASSLRGAGELFF
TRBJ1-2 - - TRBV24-1 TGTGCCACCAGTGATGAGTTGTATGGCTACACCTTC CATSDELYGYTF
TRBJ2-3 TRBD2 - TRBV7-2 TGTGCCAGCAGCTTAGTGATTAGCGGGAAGGATACGCAGTATTTT CASSLVISGKDTQYF
TRBJ2-5 TRBD1 - TRBV5-4 TGTGCCAGTACCAGGGACAGTCAAGGGCAAGAGACCCAGTACTTC CASTRDSQGQETQYF
TRBJ1-2 - - TRBV7-9 TGTGCCAGCAGCAAGACAGACTATGGCTACACCTTC CASSKTDYGYTF
TRBJ1-4 - - TRBV7-9 TGTGCCAGCAGCTTGGCAGGGGCTGAAAAACTGTTTTTT CASSLAGAEKLFF
TRBJ1-5 TRBD1 - TRBV11-1 TGTGCCAGCAGCAGAACAGGGGATCAGCCCCAGCATTTT CASSRTGDQPQHF
TRBJ2-3 TRBD2 - TRBV4-1 TGCGCCAGCAGCCATCTAGCGGGGGGAGTTCTAGATACGCAGTATTTT CASSHLAGGVLDTQYF
TRBJ2-1 TRBD1 - TRBV2 TGTGCCAGGACAGAGGGACAGGGAGGTCACAATGAGCAGTTCTTC CARTEGQGGHNEQFF
TRBJ2-2 TRBD1 - TRBV29-1 TGCAGCGGGCGGGACAGGGAGCCCGGGGAGCTGTTTTTT CSGRDREPGELFF
TRBJ1-5 TRBD1 - TRBV19 TGTGCCAGTAGTATGGGGGACAGGGGAAGCAATCAGCCCCAGCATTTT CASSMGDRGSNQPQHF
TRBJ1-2 - - TRBV14 TGTGCCAGCAGCGCCAGATACTATGGCTACACCTTC CASSARYYGYTF
TRBJ2-2 - - TRBV4-1 TGCGCCAGCAGCCAAGATGCCAGGGCCAGCGGGGAGCTGTTTTTT CASSQDARASGELFF
TRBJ2-3 TRBD1 - TRBV3-1/TRBV3-2 TGTGCCAGCAGCCCCGGGACAGGGGGTACAGATACGCAGTATTTT CASSPGTGGTDTQYF
TRBJ1-1 - many TRBV19 TGTGCCAGTAGCCTAAGCAGGGACACTGAAGCTTTCTTT CASSLSRDTEAFF
TRBJ2-3 - - TRBV10-1 TGCGCCAGCGCCGAGGATGGCACAGATACGCAGTATTTT CASAEDGTDTQYF
TRBJ2-1 TRBD2 - TRBV19 TGTGCCAGTAGTATAGGGACTAGCGGCAAACCGTACAATGAGCAGTTCTTC CASSIGTSGKPYNEQFF
TRBJ2-5 - - TRBV10-2 TGCGCCAGCAGCCCGGCGGGGGCATTACAAGAGACCCAGTACTTC CASSPAGALQETQYF